Below, one TCR beta chain is given with its context. The data originate from a study of blood T cell repertoires in COVID-19. Assay: immunoSEQ multiplex PCR; the TCRdb copy retains only in-frame clones and omits some. The data show about 130,000 clones, with about four fifths seen just once and less than 15% held by the top ten. Trimming cost V 2 bases and J 6 bases, with 16 bases left between them. The CDR3 runs to 15 residues. Per the germline V gene, CDR1 is LNHDA and CDR2 is SQIVND (reference sequence). The chain carries TRBV19 and TRBJ1-2, with D possibly being TRBD1 (5 bases). The source is an older woman with acute or convalescent COVID-19. Sequencing was performed on peripheral blood. The CDR3 DNA sequence: TGTGCCAGTAGTATATGGGCAGGGAACTCGGATGGCTACACCTTC. Translated, it gives CASSIWAGNSDGYTF. The full variable domain, in which reference TRBV19 and TRBJ1-2 provide the parts outside the CDR3, is DGGITQSPKYLFRKEGQNVTLSCEQNLNHDAMYWYRQDPGQGLRLIYYSQIVNDFQKGDIAEGYSVSREKKESFPLTVTSAQKNPTAFYLCASSIWAGNSDGYTFGSGTRLTVV.